Included here is one T cell receptor (beta chain) sequence, with context. The sample is drawn from a study of blood T cell repertoires in COVID-19. Original data processing: Amplification of reference gene primers provided the estimated nucleated cell counts. TCRdb's copy holds only in-frame clones and misses some; the assay was immunoSEQ multiplex PCR. That table is the source of V, J and clone size, and D and trimming were worked out from the DNA. The sample has 85,000 to 110,000 clones; approximately 87% are singletons. This CDR3 comprises 13 residues. Trimming pared 6 bases from V and 4 bases from J, leaving 9 bases between. The germline V gene has CDR1 KGHDR and CDR2 SFDVKD.

The receptor's source is a human donor in a cohort sampled during active or convalescent COVID-19. The sequenced sample consisted of peripheral blood. V and J are TRBV24-1 and TRBJ1-5; D may be TRBD1 (5 bases). The CDR3 region is CATSSRANQPQHF. The DNA of the CDR3 is TGTGCCACCAGTAGCAGGGCGAATCAGCCCCAGCATTTT.